One TCR beta chain is described in this entry. The record originates from a study of blood T cell repertoires in COVID-19. CDR3 length: 11 residues. V dropped 3 bases and J dropped 15; count of bases not matched to a gene: 8. The germline gives CDR1 GTSNPN, CDR2 SVGIG (reference sequence). Source study methods: For nucleated cells, counts were estimated from reference gene primer amplification. The table came from immunoSEQ multiplex PCR; TCRdb's copy has only in-frame clones and leaves some out. The V and J calls and clone size are taken from that table; D and trimming were inferred from the DNA. The data show 150,000 to 200,000 clones, around 67% seen once.

The TCR sequence derives from a woman of 80 years or more with acute or convalescent COVID-19. The chain combines TRBV30 with TRBJ1-3; 7 nucleotides line up with TRBD1. Sequencing was done on a sample of peripheral blood. CDR3 region: CAWRTQGVPYF. The CDR3 DNA sequence: TGTGCCTGGAGAACGCAGGGGGTCCCATATTTT. Filled out from reference TRBV30 and TRBJ1-3, the complete variable domain reads SQTIHQWPATLVQPVGSPLSLECTVEGTSNPNLYWYRQAAGRGLQLLFYSVGIGQISSEVPQNLSASRPQDRQFILSSKKLLLSDSGFYLCAWRTQGVPYFGEGSWLTVV.